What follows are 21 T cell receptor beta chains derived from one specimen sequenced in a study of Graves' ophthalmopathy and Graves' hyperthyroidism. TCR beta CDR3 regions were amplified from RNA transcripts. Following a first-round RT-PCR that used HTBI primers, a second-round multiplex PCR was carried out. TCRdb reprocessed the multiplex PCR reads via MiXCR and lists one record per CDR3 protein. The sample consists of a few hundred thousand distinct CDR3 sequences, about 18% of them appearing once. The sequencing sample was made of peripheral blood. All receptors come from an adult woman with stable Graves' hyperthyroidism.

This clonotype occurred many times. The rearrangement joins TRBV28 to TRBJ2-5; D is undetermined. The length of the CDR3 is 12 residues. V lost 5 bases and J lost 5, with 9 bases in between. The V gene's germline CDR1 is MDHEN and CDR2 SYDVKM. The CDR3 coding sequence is TGTGCCAGCAGTGGTCATCGGGAGACCCAGTACTTC. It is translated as CASSGHRETQYF.

The CDR3 loop reads CASSLTQNEAFF. CDR3 sequence (DNA): TGTGCCAGCAGCTTGACCCAGAATGAAGCTTTCTTT. The chain couples TRBV7-9 to TRBJ1-1; the D is unclear. The germline CDR1 and CDR2 sequences are SEHNR and FQNEAQ (reference sequence). This CDR3 comprises 12 residues. Trimming took 3 bases from V and 7 from J, leaving 9 bases between them.

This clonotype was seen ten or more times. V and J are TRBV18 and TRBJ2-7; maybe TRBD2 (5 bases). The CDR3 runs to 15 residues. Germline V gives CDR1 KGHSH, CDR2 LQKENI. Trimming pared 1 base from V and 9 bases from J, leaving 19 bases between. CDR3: CASSPRTSSRLVQYF. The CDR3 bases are TGTGCCAGCTCACCACGCACTAGTTCACGCCTCGTGCAGTACTTC.

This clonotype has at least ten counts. CDR3 in DNA: TGCGCCAGCAGCCAAGAATCACAGGGTCGAGAGCAGTACTTC. As protein: CASSQESQGREQYF. The chain uses TRBV4-3 and TRBJ2-7, with D possibly TRBD1 on 6 matching bases. Germline V gene sequence: CDR1 LGHNA, CDR2 YSLEER. The CDR3 has 14 residues. Trimming took off 0 bases at V and 7 bases at J, with 13 bases between the two ends.

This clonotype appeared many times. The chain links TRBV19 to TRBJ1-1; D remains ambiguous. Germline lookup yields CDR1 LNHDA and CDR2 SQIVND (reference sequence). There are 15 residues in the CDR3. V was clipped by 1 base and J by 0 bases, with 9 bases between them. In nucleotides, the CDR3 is TGTGCCAGTAGTATAGCACCATTCATGAACACTGAAGCTTTCTTT. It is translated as CASSIAPFMNTEAFF.

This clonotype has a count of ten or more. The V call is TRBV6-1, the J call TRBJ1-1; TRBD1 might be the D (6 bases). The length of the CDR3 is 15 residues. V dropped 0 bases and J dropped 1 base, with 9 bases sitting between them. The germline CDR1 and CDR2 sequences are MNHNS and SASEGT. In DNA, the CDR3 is TGTGCCAGCAGTGAAGCTCAGGGGACGAACACTGAAGCTTTCTTT. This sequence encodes CASSEAQGTNTEAFF.

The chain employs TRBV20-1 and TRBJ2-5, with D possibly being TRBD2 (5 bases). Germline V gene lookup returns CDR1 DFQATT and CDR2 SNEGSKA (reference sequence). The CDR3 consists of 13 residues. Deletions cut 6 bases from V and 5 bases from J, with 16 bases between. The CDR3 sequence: CSALGGLAETQYF. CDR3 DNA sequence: TGCAGTGCCCTAGGTGGGCTAGCCGAGACCCAGTACTTC.

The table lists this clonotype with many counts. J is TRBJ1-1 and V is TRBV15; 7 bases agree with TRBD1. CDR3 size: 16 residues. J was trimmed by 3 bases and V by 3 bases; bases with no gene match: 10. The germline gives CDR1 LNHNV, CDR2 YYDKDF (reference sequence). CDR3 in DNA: TGTGCCACCAGCAGGGGTGTCCAGGGACAGCACACTGAAGCTTTCTTT. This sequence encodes CATSRGVQGQHTEAFF.

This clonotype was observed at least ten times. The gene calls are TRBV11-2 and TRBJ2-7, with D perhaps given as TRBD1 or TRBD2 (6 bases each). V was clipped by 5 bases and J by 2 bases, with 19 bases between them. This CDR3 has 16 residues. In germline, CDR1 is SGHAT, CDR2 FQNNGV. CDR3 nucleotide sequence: TGTGCCAGCAGCCCGAATAGGGGGGTCCACCCCTACGAGCAGTACTTC. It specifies CASSPNRGVHPYEQYF.

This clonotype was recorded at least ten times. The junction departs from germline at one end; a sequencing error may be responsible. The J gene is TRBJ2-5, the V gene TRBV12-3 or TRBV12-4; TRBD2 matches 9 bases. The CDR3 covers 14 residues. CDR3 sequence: CASSLAGTQETQYF. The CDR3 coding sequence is TGTGCCAGCAGTCTAGCGGGGACTCAAGAGACCCAGTACTTC.

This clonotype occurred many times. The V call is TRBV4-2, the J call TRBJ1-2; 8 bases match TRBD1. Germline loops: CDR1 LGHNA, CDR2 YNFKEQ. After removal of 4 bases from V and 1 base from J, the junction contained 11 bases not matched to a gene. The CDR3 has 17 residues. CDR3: CASSPRQGTILNYGYTF. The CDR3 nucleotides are TGTGCCAGCAGCCCAAGACAGGGGACGATTCTTAACTATGGCTACACCTTC.

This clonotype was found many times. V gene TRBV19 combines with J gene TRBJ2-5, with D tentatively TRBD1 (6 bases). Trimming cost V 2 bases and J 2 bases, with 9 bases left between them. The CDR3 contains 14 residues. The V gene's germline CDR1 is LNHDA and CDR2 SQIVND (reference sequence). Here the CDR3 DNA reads TGTGCCAGTAGTATACGACAGGCACAAGAGACCCAGTACTTC. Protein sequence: CASSIRQAQETQYF. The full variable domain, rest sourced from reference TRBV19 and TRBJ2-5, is DGGITQSPKYLFRKEGQNVTLSCEQNLNHDAMYWYRQDPGQGLRLIYYSQIVNDFQKGDIAEGYSVSREKKESFPLTVTSAQKNPTAFYLCASSIRQAQETQYFGPGTRLLVL.

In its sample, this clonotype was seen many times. CDR3 residues: CASSPGQGYSYEQYF. The DNA of the CDR3 is TGTGCCAGCAGTCCGGGACAGGGATATTCCTACGAGCAGTACTTC. This rearrangement joins TRBV27 to TRBJ2-7; the match to TRBD1 covers 9 bases. V dropped 5 bases and J dropped 1; count of bases not matched to a gene: 6. Germline CDR1 is MNHEY and CDR2 is SMNVEV (reference sequence). The length of the CDR3 is 15 residues.

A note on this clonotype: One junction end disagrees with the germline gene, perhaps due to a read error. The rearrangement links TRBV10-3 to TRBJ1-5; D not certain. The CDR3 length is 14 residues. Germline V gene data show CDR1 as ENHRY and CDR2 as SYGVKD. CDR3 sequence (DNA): TGTGCCTTCAGTGAGGGAAGGGGCAATCAGCCCCAGCATTTT. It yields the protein CAFSEGRGNQPQHF.

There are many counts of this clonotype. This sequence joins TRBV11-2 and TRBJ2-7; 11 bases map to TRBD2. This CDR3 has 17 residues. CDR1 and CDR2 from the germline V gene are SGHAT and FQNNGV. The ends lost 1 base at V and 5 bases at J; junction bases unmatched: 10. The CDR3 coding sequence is TGTGCCAGCAGCTTAGTACTAGCGGGAGTTCCTTTCCACGAGCAGTACTTC. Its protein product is CASSLVLAGVPFHEQYF.

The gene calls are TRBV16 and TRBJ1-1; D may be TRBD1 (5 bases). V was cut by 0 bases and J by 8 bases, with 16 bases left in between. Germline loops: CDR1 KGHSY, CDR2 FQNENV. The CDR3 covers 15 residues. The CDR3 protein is CASSQSTGSRAEAFF. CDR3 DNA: TGTGCCAGCAGCCAATCTACCGGGAGCAGGGCCGAAGCTTTCTTT.

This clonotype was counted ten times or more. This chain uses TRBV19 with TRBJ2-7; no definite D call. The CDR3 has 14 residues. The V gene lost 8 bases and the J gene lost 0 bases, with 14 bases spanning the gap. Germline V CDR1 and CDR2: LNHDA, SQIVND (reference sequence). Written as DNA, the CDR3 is TGTGCCAGTCCGGTCGTGTGCATCTCCTACGAGCAGTACTTC. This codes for CASPVVCISYEQYF.

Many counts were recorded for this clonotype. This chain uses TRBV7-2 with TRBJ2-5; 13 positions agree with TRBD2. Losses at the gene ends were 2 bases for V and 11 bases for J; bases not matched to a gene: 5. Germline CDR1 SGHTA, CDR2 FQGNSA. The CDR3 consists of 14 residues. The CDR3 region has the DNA TGTGCCAGCAGCTTACCCGGACTAGCGGGGGCTCAGTACTTC. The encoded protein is CASSLPGLAGAQYF.

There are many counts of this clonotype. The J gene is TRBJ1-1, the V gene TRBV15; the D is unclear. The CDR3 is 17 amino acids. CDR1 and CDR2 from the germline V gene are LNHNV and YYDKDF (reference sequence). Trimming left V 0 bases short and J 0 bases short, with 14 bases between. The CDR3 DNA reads TGTGCCACCAGCAGAGATCGAGTACTGATGGTGAACACTGAAGCTTTCTTT. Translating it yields CATSRDRVLMVNTEAFF.

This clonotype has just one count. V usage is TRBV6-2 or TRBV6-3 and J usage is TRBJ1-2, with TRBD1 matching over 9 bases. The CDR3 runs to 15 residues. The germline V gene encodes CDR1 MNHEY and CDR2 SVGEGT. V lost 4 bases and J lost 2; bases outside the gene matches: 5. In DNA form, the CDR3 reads TGTGCCAGCAGTTGGGCCGGGACAGGGAACTATGGCTACACCTTC. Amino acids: CASSWAGTGNYGYTF.

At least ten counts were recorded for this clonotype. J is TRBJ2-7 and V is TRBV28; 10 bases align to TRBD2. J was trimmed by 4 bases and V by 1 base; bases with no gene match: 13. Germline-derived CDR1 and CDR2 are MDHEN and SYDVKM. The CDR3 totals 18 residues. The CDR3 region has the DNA TGTGCCAGCAGTTTATCACCCGATCGGCTAGCGGGAGTATACGAGCAGTACTTC. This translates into CASSLSPDRLAGVYEQYF.